This T cell receptor beta chain is drawn from a study of T cells after yellow fever vaccination. Using its own MiXCR run on the 5' RACE reads, TCRdb lists one record per CDR3 protein. The data hold about 320,000 distinct CDR3 sequences, with around 4.5% observed a single time. This clonotype was counted ten times or more. The CDR3 contains 13 residues. The germline V and J ends were trimmed by 8 bases and 4 bases, with 12 bases remaining between them. Germline CDR1 and CDR2: SNHLY and FYNNEI. This TCR derives from a man between 18 and 29 years old who received the YFV17D yellow fever vaccine. The chain employs TRBV2 and TRBJ1-5; D gene unclear. Sample: PBMCs, taken 15 days after the yellow fever booster vaccination. CDR3 sequence (DNA): TGTGCCAGCTCATCGGAGTGGAATCAGCCCCAGCATTTT. The encoded protein is CASSSEWNQPQHF.